This T cell receptor (beta chain) was sequenced during a study of blood T cell repertoires in COVID-19. As for the study in general: Nucleic acid was either cDNA or gDNA, and it came from T cells, B-cell-depleted T cells, or PBMCs.

Libraries were prepared by immunoSEQ multiplex PCR; TCRdb keeps only in-frame clonotypes and omits some of them. The table shows 350,000 or so clones, with 80% to 90% occurring only once. The sequence was obtained from a woman aged 30 to 39 with COVID-19, enrolled during active disease. The specimen sequenced was peripheral blood.

CDR3 in DNA: TGCGCCAGCTCAGGCGGGGTGGACACTGAAGCTTTCTTT. Translating gives CASSGGVDTEAFF. The V gene is TRBV5-1, the J gene TRBJ1-1; unclear D gene. Germline CDR1 SGHRS, CDR2 YFSETQ. Between the trimmed V and J ends, which lost 7 bases and 3 bases, there was a span of 13 bases. This CDR3 has 13 amino acids.